These 27 T cell receptor beta chains came from one sample sequenced in a study of cytomegalovirus exposure and HLA in healthy donors. 13 Jbeta primers and 60 Vbeta primers were used for the PCR. Measured with immunoSEQ multiplex PCR; TCRdb has only the in-frame clones, and not every one. The sample has around 130,000 clones; about 80% are singletons. Sequenced: PBMCs. These receptor sequences come from a woman aged 18-29 years in good health and CMV-seronegative.

The gene calls are TRBV4-1 and TRBJ2-5; 10 bases align to TRBD2. The CDR3 runs to 19 residues. CDR1 and CDR2 (germline): MGHRA, YSYEKL. With 3 bases clipped from V and 4 bases from J, the junction kept 17 bases outside the gene matches. The CDR3: CASSQTPGTSALPGETQYF. CDR3 coding DNA: TGCGCCAGCAGCCAGACCCCCGGGACTAGCGCCCTACCGGGAGAGACCCAGTACTTC.

The gene calls are TRBV5-1 and TRBJ2-1, with a weak D call TRBD2 (5 bases). From germline, CDR1 is SGHRS and CDR2 YFSETQ. V lost 4 bases and J 5 bases, leaving 22 bases between the germline ends. CDR3 length: 17 amino acids. CDR3 in amino acids: CASSPAVIGEINNEQFF. In DNA form, the CDR3 reads TGCGCCAGCAGCCCCGCGGTGATCGGGGAAATAAACAATGAGCAGTTCTTC.

The rearrangement links TRBV28 to TRBJ2-7; no clear D gene. Germline CDR1 and CDR2: MDHEN and SYDVKM. The CDR3 extends over 14 amino acids. Trimming took 5 bases from V and 0 from J, leaving 11 bases between them. DNA of the CDR3: TGTGCCAGCAGTCCACCTGTGAGCTCCTACGAGCAGTACTTC. Its translation: CASSPPVSSYEQYF.

The J gene is TRBJ1-3, the V gene TRBV6-5; D gene uncertain. From germline, CDR1 is MNHEY and CDR2 SVGAGI. The CDR3 contains 15 residues. V was shortened by 2 bases and J by 0 bases, with 8 bases between the two germline ends. CDR3 bases: TGTGCCAGCAGTTACAGTTGGAGCTCTGGAAACACCATATATTTT. Amino acid sequence: CASSYSWSSGNTIYF.

There are a few counts of this clone. The same CDR3 arises from other DNA sequences in this sample as well. This chain uses TRBV10-3 with TRBJ2-7; the D gene is possibly TRBD1 (5 bases). Deletions cut 6 bases from V and 2 bases from J, with 11 bases between. The CDR3 runs to 13 residues. Germline CDR1 ENHRY, CDR2 SYGVKD. The CDR3 region has the DNA TGTGCCATCAGCGCAGACAGCCCCTACGAGCAGTACTTC. Its protein product is CAISADSPYEQYF.

The J gene is TRBJ2-5, the V gene TRBV15; 8 nucleotides align to TRBD2. The CDR3 totals 15 residues. J lost 5 bases, V lost 0 bases, and 5 bases had no gene match. CDR1 and CDR2 from the germline V gene are LNHNV and YYDKDF (reference sequence). The CDR3 is CATSRDPSGSETQYF. The CDR3 region has the DNA TGTGCCACCAGCAGAGATCCCAGCGGGAGTGAGACCCAGTACTTC.

The genes are TRBV18 and TRBJ1-2; TRBD1 matches 9 bases. The V gene's germline CDR1 is KGHSH and CDR2 LQKENI. J gave up 4 bases and V 8 bases, and 8 bases lay outside the gene matches. The CDR3 has 14 amino acids. The CDR3 DNA reads TGTGCCAGCGCAAACAGGGGGCAGGCCTATGGCTACACCTTC. This encodes CASANRGQAYGYTF.

This chain links TRBV19 with TRBJ1-1; D call uncertain. Between the trimmed V and J ends, which lost 7 bases and 0 bases, there was a span of 9 bases. The CDR3 has 13 residues. Germline lookup yields CDR1 LNHDA and CDR2 SQIVND (reference sequence). CDR3 residues: CASKSGMNTEAFF. CDR3 DNA sequence: TGTGCCAGTAAAAGCGGAATGAACACTGAAGCTTTCTTT.

V usage is TRBV5-6 and J usage is TRBJ2-5, with TRBD1 matching over 7 bases. Germline loops: CDR1 SGHDT, CDR2 YYEEEE. Losses at the gene ends were 10 bases for V and 4 bases for J; bases not matched to a gene: 13. The CDR3 contains 14 residues. The CDR3: CASNRGGVGETQYF. In DNA form, the CDR3 reads TGTGCCTCCAACAGGGGTGGGGTCGGAGAGACCCAGTACTTC.

The V and J genes are TRBV7-2 and TRBJ2-5; tentative D call: TRBD2 (7 bases). This CDR3 has 13 amino acids. Trimming took off 5 bases at V and 11 bases at J, with 18 bases between the two ends. CDR1 SGHTA and CDR2 FQGNSA come from the germline V gene. The DNA for the CDR3 is TGTGCCAGCAGCCCCACGGGGGCGGGGGAGCAGTACTTC. Protein: CASSPTGAGEQYF.

Note on this clone: At one boundary the junction diverges from the germline segment, which might be a read error. This chain joins TRBV7-9 and TRBJ1-1; perhaps TRBD1 as D (5 bases). The CDR3 loop spans 16 amino acids. Germline CDR1 and CDR2: SEHNR and FQNEAQ (reference sequence). This CDR3 is CSSSLAGSGGVTEAFF. CDR3 nucleotides: TGTTCCAGCAGCTTGGCGGGTTCGGGGGGAGTCACTGAAGCTTTCTTT.

J is TRBJ2-3 and V is TRBV7-2; 9 bases match TRBD1. Germline trimming cut 5 bases from V and 3 bases from J; bases unmatched to any gene: 15. Germline V lookup: CDR1 SGHTA, CDR2 FQGNSA. This CDR3 contains 18 residues. In DNA, the CDR3 is TGTGCCAGCAGCAAGATACGGGACAGGGTGAAAGTTACAGATACGCAGTATTTT. Amino acids: CASSKIRDRVKVTDTQYF.

This clone occurred once. The chain uses TRBV19 and TRBJ1-2, with 7 bases matching TRBD1. This CDR3 is built from 15 residues. From germline, CDR1 is LNHDA and CDR2 SQIVND (reference sequence). V was pared by 2 bases and J by 0 bases, with 3 bases of the junction left unmatched. The CDR3 reads CASSIKRGPNYGYTF. The CDR3 DNA is TGTGCCAGTAGTATAAAGAGGGGGCCTAACTATGGCTACACCTTC.

The table lists this clone with a few counts. This rearrangement joins TRBV7-2 to TRBJ1-5, with 9 bases identical to TRBD1. The germline gives CDR1 SGHTA, CDR2 FQGNSA. CDR3 length: 15 amino acids. After removal of 4 bases from V and 5 bases from J, the junction contained 6 bases not matched to a gene. The CDR3 DNA is TGTGCCAGCAGCTCGGAAGGACAGGGGTATCAGCCCCAGCATTTT. It is translated as CASSSEGQGYQPQHF.

Worth noting for this clone: Sequence at one end of the junction differs from germline and may be a read error. The chain is built from TRBV5-1 and TRBJ2-2; perhaps TRBD1 as D (5 bases). CDR1 and CDR2 from the germline V gene are SGHRS and YFSETQ. The CDR3 length is 14 residues. CDR3 in DNA: TGCGCCAGCACCTTGGGGCCCTCCTCGGGGGAGCTGTTTTTT. It yields the protein CASTLGPSSGELFF.

The chain links TRBV29-1 to TRBJ1-2, with D perhaps matching TRBD1 (6 bases). The CDR3 covers 12 residues. Germline V gene sequence: CDR1 SQVTM, CDR2 ANQGSEA. V was pared by 0 bases and J by 5 bases, with 7 bases between. CDR3 amino acids: CSVEDRGYGYTF. For the CDR3, the DNA is TGCAGCGTTGAAGACAGGGGTTATGGCTACACCTTC.

The J gene is TRBJ1-1, the V gene TRBV4-1; D might be TRBD1 (5 bases). V lost 0 bases to trimming and J lost 5 bases, with 10 bases between them. The CDR3 is made up of 14 amino acids. CDR1 is MGHRA and CDR2 is YSYEKL in the germline V gene. The CDR3 nucleotides read TGCGCCAGCAGCCAAGATAGGGGAATTACTGAAGCTTTCTTT. Protein sequence: CASSQDRGITEAFF.

The rearrangement joins TRBV6-1 to TRBJ2-1; D possibly corresponds to TRBD2 (5 bases). Looked up from germline, CDR1 is MNHNS and CDR2 is SASEGT. The CDR3 is 16 residues long. V lost 4 bases and J lost 9, with 22 bases in between. DNA for the CDR3: TGTGCCAGCAGTGTCGAGAGAGGGAGTAAGCACGGTGAGCAGTTCTTC. It translates to CASSVERGSKHGEQFF.

The chain joins TRBV12-5 to TRBJ2-2; D perhaps matches TRBD2 (6 bases). Germline CDR1 and CDR2: LGHNT and FRNRAP. Trimming took 1 base from V and 3 from J, leaving 12 bases between them. This CDR3 spans 16 amino acids. The CDR3 nucleotides are TGTGCTAGTGGTTTGGGAGGGTCGGGGGACACCGGGGAGCTGTTTTTT. The encoded protein is CASGLGGSGDTGELFF.

The chain links TRBV2 to TRBJ1-2; D perhaps matches TRBD1 (5 bases). The germline CDR1 and CDR2 sequences are SNHLY and FYNNEI. This CDR3 is 12 amino acids long. V gave up 5 bases and J gave up 8 bases, with 12 bases separating them. As DNA, the CDR3 is TGTGCCAGCAGTACAGGTTTTCGCGGCTACACCTTC. This encodes CASSTGFRGYTF.

The CDR3 loop is CASSPGTSSYEQFF. The CDR3 DNA follows: TGTGCCAGCAGCCCCGGGACTAGCTCGTATGAGCAGTTCTTC. V is TRBV7-9 and J is TRBJ2-1; 9 nucleotides match TRBD2. V was clipped by 5 bases and J by 8 bases; unmatched bases: 7. This CDR3 has 14 residues. Germline CDR1 reads SEHNR; CDR2 reads FQNEAQ (reference sequence).

The chain couples TRBV19 to TRBJ2-7; D perhaps matches TRBD2 (6 bases). Germline CDR1 LNHDA, CDR2 SQIVND (reference sequence). The CDR3 length is 13 residues. The germline V and J ends were trimmed by 8 bases and 2 bases, with 13 bases remaining between them. The CDR3, as DNA: TGTGCCAGTGGAGTGGGAGGCGCCTACGAGCAGTACTTC. Protein: CASGVGGAYEQYF.

CDR3 sequence (DNA): TGCGCCAGCAGTGAAGGCAGGGACACTGAAGCTTTCTTT. Translated, it gives CASSEGRDTEAFF. The chain has TRBV10-1 and TRBJ1-1, with a weak D call TRBD1 (5 bases). The CDR3 totals 13 residues. CDR1 and CDR2 from the germline V gene are WNHNN and SYGVQD (reference sequence). Trimming cost V 3 bases and J 3 bases, with 8 bases left between them.

The chain's CDR3 is CASSQENFGQGRKANQPQHF. Written as DNA, the CDR3 is TGCGCCAGCAGCCAAGAAAATTTTGGACAGGGGCGAAAAGCCAATCAGCCCCAGCATTTT. The rearrangement uses TRBV4-1 and TRBJ1-5; 9 bases map to TRBD1. With 0 bases clipped from V and 3 bases from J, the junction kept 15 bases outside the gene matches. The germline V gene has CDR1 MGHRA and CDR2 YSYEKL. The CDR3 is 20 amino acids.

This chain links TRBV5-4 with TRBJ2-1, with 9 bases aligning to TRBD2. Germline assignment: CDR1 SGHNT and CDR2 YYREEE (reference sequence). V shed 4 bases and J 4 bases; nucleotides not matched to a gene: 3. The CDR3 contains 14 residues. DNA of the CDR3: TGTGCCAGCAGCGGGCGGGGGGGATACAATGAGCAGTTCTTC. It codes for CASSGRGGYNEQFF.

This chain uses TRBV21-1 with TRBJ2-1; no check of the table's D call, TRBD1, against the DNA was made. TRBV21-1 is a pseudogene segment. The CDR3 consists of 16 residues. As DNA, the CDR3 is TGTGCCAGCAGCCAAAAACCGGGACAGGGTGACAATGAGCAGTTCTTC. Its protein is CASSQKPGQGDNEQFF.

The J gene is TRBJ2-1, the V gene TRBV19, with 8 bases lining up with TRBD1. The CDR3 runs 15 residues. V lost 4 bases and J lost 6; bases outside the gene matches: 8. The germline V gene has CDR1 LNHDA and CDR2 SQIVND (reference sequence). CDR3 nucleotide sequence: TGTGCCAGTAGTACGTGGACAGGGTTCGGCAATGAGCAGTTCTTC. This translates into CASSTWTGFGNEQFF.